These T cell receptor beta chains were read from a single sample in a study of cytomegalovirus exposure and HLA in healthy donors. The assay was immunoSEQ multiplex PCR, and TCRdb's table has in-frame clones only and misses some. The sample lists a few hundred thousand clones, roughly 70% seen once, with under 2.5% in the top ten. The sequencing sample was made of PBMCs. The receptors were gathered from a female donor in good health and CMV-seronegative. Both conserved end residues are part of each CDR3. Clone size appears in some rows only: once, few, many, or a class for an expanded clone.

CDR3 protein	J gene	clone size	V gene
CASSQVRINQPQHF	TRBJ1-5	once	TRBV4-1
CASSVGAGGFYEQYF	TRBJ2-7	once	TRBV9
CASSYRNYGYTF	TRBJ1-2	few	TRBV5-8
CASSLGGSYEQYF	TRBJ2-7	.	TRBV28
CASSLATGTAYQPQHF	TRBJ1-5	.	TRBV7-9
CASSLAPGTYEQYF	TRBJ2-7	.	TRBV7-2
CASSPLRDRGTF	TRBJ1-2	.	TRBV18
CAISTGTSDTDTQYF	TRBJ2-3	.	TRBV10-3
CASRRGETQYF	TRBJ2-5	.	TRBV4-1
CASSSLPGMVGYTF	TRBJ1-2	few	TRBV14
CASSYQGAETQYF	TRBJ2-5	.	TRBV27
CASSEAGGSTDTQYF	TRBJ2-3	.	TRBV10-1
CAIAGGSYNEQFF	TRBJ2-1	once	TRBV6-1
CASSEDRIYEQYF	TRBJ2-7	.	TRBV2
CASSLVGTTNTGELFF	TRBJ2-2	.	TRBV11-2
CASSTGTRSNEQFF	TRBJ2-1	.	TRBV6-4
CASSRGGESYEQYF	TRBJ2-7	.	TRBV7-3
CASSLSGTGRYEQYF	TRBJ2-7	once	TRBV7-2
CASSHGQGAEQPQHF	TRBJ1-5	.	TRBV4-1
CASSLRPDRGAEAFF	TRBJ1-1	.	TRBV5-1
CAIRTGTGNSYEQYF	TRBJ2-7	.	TRBV10-3
CASSWTGNTGELFF	TRBJ2-2	.	TRBV28
CASSQDIPHDKKLNSNQPQHF	TRBJ1-5	few	TRBV4-1
CASSLDADRGLYEQYF	TRBJ2-7	.	TRBV5-1
CASSLTGTGELFF	TRBJ2-2	few	TRBV7-7
CASKTGDRMNTEAFF	TRBJ1-1	.	TRBV6-5
CASTLLSTYSSGNTIYF	TRBJ1-3	.	TRBV2
CASSPQGGMNTEAFF	TRBJ1-1	.	TRBV4-1
CASMGGSRLYNEQFF	TRBJ2-1	.	TRBV19
CASSLAFTYEQYF	TRBJ2-7	.	TRBV5-6
CASSIGQGVAEAFF	TRBJ1-1	.	TRBV19
CASSTTGSFNYEQYF	TRBJ2-7	.	TRBV13
CASSPSGNTIYF	TRBJ1-3	.	TRBV5-1
CASSLRGGGADTQYF	TRBJ2-3	.	TRBV11-3
CASSPPQGTGGNTIYF	TRBJ1-3	few	TRBV28
CASTNLNGNTEAFF	TRBJ1-1	.	TRBV2
CASSLGTYRAEAFF	TRBJ1-1	.	TRBV11-3
CASSPRTGALDIQYF	TRBJ2-4	.	TRBV28
CASSSGDSQQYF	TRBJ2-5	few	TRBV7-6
CAARAARGSNEQFF	TRBJ2-1	.	TRBV7-6
CASSFPSASAGTQPQHF	TRBJ1-5	few	TRBV28
CASSTRTGSNTGELFF	TRBJ2-2	.	TRBV9
CATSPILDTGELFF	TRBJ2-2	few	TRBV10-3
CASSLVGLAGKPGELFF	TRBJ2-2	once	TRBV5-1
CASSVTGDGEKLFF	TRBJ1-4	.	TRBV5-1
CASSRFRGTEAFF	TRBJ1-1	.	TRBV19
CASSVGGGPYEQYF	TRBJ2-7	.	TRBV9
CASSLGGRQYTGELFF	TRBJ2-2	.	TRBV5-5
CASSLMQGSYEQYF	TRBJ2-7	few	TRBV11-1
CASSVGGNRPFDGYTF	TRBJ1-2	.	TRBV9
CASSAPGGLGGNTIYF	TRBJ1-3	few	TRBV9
CASSMGTTISYYGYTF	TRBJ1-2	.	TRBV19
CASSFTTGGSSEAFF	TRBJ1-1	.	TRBV11-2